Listed here are 18 T cell receptor beta chains from one sample, sequenced in a study of cytomegalovirus exposure and HLA in healthy donors. The assay was immunoSEQ multiplex PCR, and TCRdb's table has in-frame clones only and misses some. The repertoire holds over 100,000 clones, 88% seen once, with 2% to 2.5% in the top ten. Source material: PBMCs. The receptors were gathered from a woman younger than 35 in good health and CMV-seronegative.

The chain carries TRBV21-1 and TRBJ1-5. TRBV21-1 is given as a pseudogene. The CDR3 is made up of 12 amino acids. In DNA form, the CDR3 reads TGTGCCAGCAGCAAAGGTAGTCAGCCCCAGCATTTT. This gives the protein CASSKGSQPQHF.

This chain uses TRBV7-3 with TRBJ2-2; D is perhaps TRBD1 (6 bases). V shed 6 bases and J shed 3 bases, with 14 bases lying between them. Looked up from germline, CDR1 is SGHTA and CDR2 is FQGTGA. This CDR3 spans 15 amino acids. CDR3 bases: TGTGCCAGCAGTCGGAACAGGGTTGACACCGGGGAGCTGTTTTTT. Its translation is CASSRNRVDTGELFF.

This rearrangement joins TRBV19 to TRBJ2-7; the D is unclear. Germline V gives CDR1 LNHDA, CDR2 SQIVND (reference sequence). The V gene lost 5 bases and the J gene lost 3 bases, with 17 bases spanning the gap. This CDR3 region has 15 residues. CDR3 in amino acids: CASSPLMADNYEQYF. The DNA of the CDR3 is TGTGCCAGTAGTCCCCTGATGGCGGATAACTACGAGCAGTACTTC.

This clone was picked up one time. The chain couples TRBV15 to TRBJ1-4; D gene uncertain. V was pared by 1 base and J by 0 bases, with 9 bases between. CDR1 and CDR2 (germline): LNHNV, YYDKDF (reference sequence). This CDR3 has 16 residues. The CDR3 region is CATSRAALTTNEKLFF. CDR3 coding DNA: TGTGCCACCAGCAGAGCAGCGCTAACAACTAATGAAAAACTGTTTTTT.

This clone was seen a single time. This chain joins TRBV30 and TRBJ2-1; 12 bases align to TRBD2. The CDR3 has 15 amino acids. Germline trimming cut 3 bases from V and 3 bases from J; bases unmatched to any gene: 3. CDR1 is GTSNPN, CDR2 SVGIG, per germline (reference sequence). CDR3 in DNA: TGTGCCTGGAGCGTACTAGCGGGAGGCTACAATGAGCAGTTCTTC. This translates into CAWSVLAGGYNEQFF.

V usage is TRBV4-3 and J usage is TRBJ1-5; TRBD1 is a possible D gene (5 bases). V lost 0 bases to trimming and J lost 6 bases, with 12 bases between them. CDR3 length: 15 residues. CDR1 and CDR2 from the germline V gene are LGHNA and YSLEER. The CDR3 DNA reads TGCGCCAGCAGCCAAGAGGCCCAGGGTCCTCAGCCCCAGCATTTT. Residues: CASSQEAQGPQPQHF.

The chain has TRBV30 and TRBJ2-1, with TRBD2 matching 7 bases. V gave up 2 bases and J gave up 6 bases; unmatched junction bases: 7. The germline V gene encodes CDR1 GTSNPN and CDR2 SVGIG (reference sequence). The CDR3 covers 14 residues. Here the CDR3 reads CAWSKGGSINEQFF. The CDR3 DNA reads as TGTGCCTGGAGTAAGGGCGGGAGCATCAATGAGCAGTTCTTC.

This rearrangement joins TRBV28 to TRBJ2-7; tentatively, D is TRBD1 (6 bases). The CDR3 contains 11 residues. Germline V gene data show CDR1 as MDHEN and CDR2 as SYDVKM. Trimming took off 9 bases at V and 6 bases at J, with 12 bases between the two ends. In nucleotides, the CDR3 is TGTGCCAGTGGGGGCGCGGGCGAGCAGTACTTC. This codes for CASGGAGEQYF.

The rearrangement joins TRBV27 to TRBJ2-1; 8 positions agree with TRBD1. Unmatched junction bases numbered 15, after V lost 3 bases and J lost 8 bases. Germline V gene data show CDR1 as MNHEY and CDR2 as SMNVEV (reference sequence). This CDR3 contains 17 residues. CDR3 coding DNA: TGTGCCAGCAGTTTTCCCCTGGCAGGGGGCGCTGGCTATGAGCAGTTCTTC. Protein: CASSFPLAGGAGYEQFF.

The V call is TRBV9, the J call TRBJ2-2, with D perhaps matching TRBD2 (5 bases). CDR1 is SGDLS, CDR2 YYNGEE, per germline. Trimming stripped 8 bases from V and 4 bases from J, with 9 bases between. The CDR3 is made up of 12 amino acids. CDR3 region: CASTAGTGELFF. In DNA form, the CDR3 reads TGTGCCAGTACCGCGGGCACCGGGGAGCTGTTTTTT.

The CDR3 protein is CAWRSGGTGGRGEQYF. The DNA for the CDR3 is TGTGCCTGGAGGTCGGGAGGGACAGGGGGACGGGGGGAGCAGTACTTC. The rearrangement joins TRBV30 to TRBJ2-7; 11 nucleotides line up with TRBD1. The CDR3 spans 16 residues. Germline CDR1 GTSNPN, CDR2 SVGIG (reference sequence). Germline trimming cut 3 bases from V and 7 bases from J; bases unmatched to any gene: 14.

The CDR3 is CASSPGDRSNYGYTF. CDR3 nucleotides: TGTGCCAGCAGCCCGGGGGACAGGTCTAACTATGGCTACACCTTC. The chain employs TRBV7-9 and TRBJ1-2; 8 bases fit TRBD1. In germline, CDR1 is SEHNR, CDR2 FQNEAQ (reference sequence). J lost 0 bases, V lost 5 bases, and 5 bases had no gene match. This CDR3 contains 15 residues.

The rearrangement uses TRBV5-4 and TRBJ2-7; D perhaps matches TRBD2 (5 bases). Germline loops: CDR1 SGHNT, CDR2 YYREEE (reference sequence). The CDR3 runs 15 residues. Deletions cut 4 bases from V and 4 bases from J, with 18 bases between. CDR3 protein: CASSRLSAGIYEQYF. The CDR3 region has the DNA TGTGCCAGCAGCAGATTATCGGCGGGTATTTACGAGCAGTACTTC.

The chain employs TRBV20-1 and TRBJ1-2; D gene ambiguous. Germline V gene sequence: CDR1 DFQATT, CDR2 SNEGSKA (reference sequence). There are 11 residues in the CDR3. The CDR3 nucleotides read TGCAGCTCCCCCGAGGGCTATGGCTACACCTTC. Its translation is CSSPEGYGYTF.

A remark on this clone: Compared with germline, one end of the junction differs, possibly owing to a read error. V usage is TRBV19 and J usage is TRBJ1-2; D may be TRBD1 (5 bases). The CDR3 covers 14 residues. Germline V gene sequence: CDR1 LNHDA, CDR2 SQIVND (reference sequence). CDR3 coding DNA: TGTGCCAGTACCAAGTCCCAGGGCTACTATGGCTACACCTTT. Its translation is CASTKSQGYYGYTF.

The chain couples TRBV5-1 to TRBJ2-3, with D perhaps matching TRBD1 (5 bases). CDR1 is SGHRS, CDR2 YFSETQ, per germline. Trimming removed 6 bases at V and 3 bases at J, with 11 bases between. The CDR3 length is 13 residues. DNA for the CDR3: TGCGCCAGCAACCCCGACAGTACAGATACGCAGTATTTT. Translated: CASNPDSTDTQYF.

This sequence joins TRBV28 and TRBJ2-7; 7 bases match TRBD1. The trim removed 1 base at V and 1 base at J, leaving 4 bases unmatched. The CDR3 has 15 amino acids. Germline-derived CDR1 and CDR2 are MDHEN and SYDVKM. CDR3 in DNA: TGTGCCAGCAGTTTATTCTCGACAGGGTCCTACGAGCAGTACTTC. Encoded protein: CASSLFSTGSYEQYF.

V and J are TRBV27 and TRBJ1-2; 7 nucleotides align to TRBD1. This CDR3 has 14 residues. CDR1 and CDR2 (germline): MNHEY, SMNVEV (reference sequence). Trimming cost V 3 bases and J 3 bases; bases outside gene matches: 4. CDR3 DNA sequence: TGTGCCAGCAGTTTTATCGGGACAGACTATGGCTACACCTTC. It translates to CASSFIGTDYGYTF.